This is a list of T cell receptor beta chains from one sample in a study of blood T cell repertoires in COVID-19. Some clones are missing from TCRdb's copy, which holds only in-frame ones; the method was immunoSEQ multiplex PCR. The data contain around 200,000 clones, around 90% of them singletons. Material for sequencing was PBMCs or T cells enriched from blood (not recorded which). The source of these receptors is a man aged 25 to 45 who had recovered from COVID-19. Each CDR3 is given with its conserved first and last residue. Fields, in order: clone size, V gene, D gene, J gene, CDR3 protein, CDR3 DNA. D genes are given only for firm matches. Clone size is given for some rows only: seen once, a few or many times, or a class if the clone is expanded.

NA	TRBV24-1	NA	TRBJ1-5	CATSAEGQPQHF	TGTGCCACCAGTGCGGAGGGTCAGCCCCAGCATTTT
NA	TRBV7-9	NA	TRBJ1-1	CASSLAPGNTEAFF	TGTGCCAGCAGCTTAGCACCGGGGAACACTGAAGCTTTCTTT
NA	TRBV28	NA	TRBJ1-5	CASSSQASPQHF	TGTGCCAGCAGTTCCCAGGCATCGCCCCAGCATTTT
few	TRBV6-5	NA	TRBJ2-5	CASSPLGPEKETQYF	TGTGCCAGCAGTCCCCTGGGGCCAGAAAAAGAGACCCAGTACTTC
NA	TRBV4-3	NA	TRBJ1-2	CASSQDRAGDGYTF	TGCGCCAGCAGCCAAGACAGGGCAGGGGATGGCTACACCTTC
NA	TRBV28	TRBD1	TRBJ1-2	CASSFHRGYGYTF	TGTGCCAGCAGTTTCCACAGGGGCTATGGCTACACCTTC
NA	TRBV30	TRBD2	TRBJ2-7	CAWSALAGTTFSYEQYF	TGTGCCTGGAGTGCACTAGCGGGAACCACCTTCTCCTACGAGCAGTACTTC
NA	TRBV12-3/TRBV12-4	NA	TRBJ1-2	CASSDYYGYTF	TGTGCCAGCAGTGACTACTATGGCTACACCTTC
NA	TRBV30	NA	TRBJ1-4	CAWTSWKNEKLFF	TGTGCCTGGACTAGCTGGAAGAATGAAAAACTGTTTTTT
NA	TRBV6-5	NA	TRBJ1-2	CAVKDSFNYGYTF	TGTGCCGTCAAGGACAGTTTTAACTATGGCTACACCTTC
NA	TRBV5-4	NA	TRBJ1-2	CASSYDSSGYTF	TGTGCCAGCAGCTACGACAGTTCTGGCTACACCTTC
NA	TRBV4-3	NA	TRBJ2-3	CASSQSSTDTQYF	TGCGCCAGCAGCCAGAGTAGCACAGATACGCAGTATTTT
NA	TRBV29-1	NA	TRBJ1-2	CSVGSNYGYTF	TGCAGCGTTGGCAGTAACTATGGCTACACCTTC
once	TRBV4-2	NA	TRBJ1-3	CASSQAIVGNTIYF	TGTGCCAGCAGCCAAGCGATAGTCGGAAACACCATATATTTT
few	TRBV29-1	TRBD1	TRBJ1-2	CSAEGAGTPKSNYGYTF	TGCAGCGCTGAGGGGGCCGGGACACCTAAATCTAACTATGGCTACACCTTC
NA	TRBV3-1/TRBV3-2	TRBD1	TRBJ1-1	CASSQLDRRNTEAFF	TGTGCCAGCAGCCAACTGGACAGGCGGAACACTGAAGCTTTCTTT
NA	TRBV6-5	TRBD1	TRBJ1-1	CASSYSQRTGNTEAFF	TGTGCCAGCAGTTACTCGCAGCGGACAGGGAACACTGAAGCTTTCTTT
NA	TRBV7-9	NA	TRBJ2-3	CASSSPVRGDTQYF	TGTGCCAGCAGCTCCCCTGTTAGAGGAGATACGCAGTATTTT
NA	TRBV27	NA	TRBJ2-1	CASSITQGSDNEQFF	TGTGCCAGCAGTATAACTCAGGGTTCCGACAATGAGCAGTTCTTC
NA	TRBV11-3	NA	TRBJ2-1	CASSLDPRDNEQFF	TGTGCCAGCAGCTTAGACCCACGGGACAATGAGCAGTTCTTC
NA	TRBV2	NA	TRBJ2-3	CASSTPGTQYF	TGTGCCAGCAGCACGCCGGGTACGCAGTATTTT
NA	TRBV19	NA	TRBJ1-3	CASSTAPGQSSTIYF	TGTGCCAGTAGTACTGCCCCCGGACAGTCCAGCACCATATATTTT
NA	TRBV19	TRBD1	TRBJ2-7	CASSIGTGDSYEQYF	TGTGCCAGTAGTATTGGGACAGGGGATAGCTACGAGCAGTACTTC
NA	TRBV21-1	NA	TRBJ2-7	CASSKAPGLAGSNYEQYF	TGTGCCAGCAGCAAAGCTCCGGGCCTAGCGGGATCAAACTACGAGCAGTACTTC